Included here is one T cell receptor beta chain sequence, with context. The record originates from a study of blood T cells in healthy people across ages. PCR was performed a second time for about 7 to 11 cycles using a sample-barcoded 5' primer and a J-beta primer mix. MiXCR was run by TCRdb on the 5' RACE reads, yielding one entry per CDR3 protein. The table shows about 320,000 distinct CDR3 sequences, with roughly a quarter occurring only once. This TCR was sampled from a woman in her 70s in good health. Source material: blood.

CDR3 sequence: CASSYTGLSYEQYF. Written as DNA, the CDR3 is TGTGCCAGCAGTTACACCGGCTTATCCTACGAGCAGTACTTC. The chain combines TRBV6-2 or TRBV6-3 with TRBJ2-7; D unclear. Germline V gene lookup returns CDR1 MNHEY and CDR2 SVGEGT. The V end was cut by 2 bases, the J end by 1 base, with 9 bases between. CDR3 length equals 14 residues.